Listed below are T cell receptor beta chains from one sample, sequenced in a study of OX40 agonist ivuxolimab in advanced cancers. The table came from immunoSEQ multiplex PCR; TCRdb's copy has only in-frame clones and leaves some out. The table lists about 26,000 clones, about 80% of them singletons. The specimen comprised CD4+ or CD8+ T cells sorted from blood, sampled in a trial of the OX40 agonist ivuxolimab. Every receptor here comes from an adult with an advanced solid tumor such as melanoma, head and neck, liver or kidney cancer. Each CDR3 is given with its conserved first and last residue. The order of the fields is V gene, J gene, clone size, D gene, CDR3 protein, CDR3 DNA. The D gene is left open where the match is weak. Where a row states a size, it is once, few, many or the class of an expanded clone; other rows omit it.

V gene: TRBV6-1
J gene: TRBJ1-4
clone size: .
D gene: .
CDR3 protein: CASSEASQGLNEKLFF
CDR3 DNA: TGTGCCAGCAGTGAAGCTTCACAGGGCTTGAATGAAAAACTGTTTTTT

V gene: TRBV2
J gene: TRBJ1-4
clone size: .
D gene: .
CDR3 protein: CATRGGDEKLFF
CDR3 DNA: TGTGCCACCCGGGGGGGGGATGAAAAACTGTTTTTT

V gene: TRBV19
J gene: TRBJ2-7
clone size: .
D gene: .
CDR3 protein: CASSIPTEPYEQYF
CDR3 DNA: TGTGCCAGTAGTATCCCGACAGAGCCCTACGAGCAGTACTTC

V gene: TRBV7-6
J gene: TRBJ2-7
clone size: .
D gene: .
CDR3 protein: CASSLTGGEQYF
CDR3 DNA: TGTGCCAGCAGCTTAACCGGGGGAGAGCAGTACTTC

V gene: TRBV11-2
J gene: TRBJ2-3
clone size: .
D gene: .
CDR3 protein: CASSFARDIRAPSTDTQYF
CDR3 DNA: TGTGCCAGCAGCTTTGCTCGGGACATCAGAGCCCCCAGCACAGATACGCAGTATTTT

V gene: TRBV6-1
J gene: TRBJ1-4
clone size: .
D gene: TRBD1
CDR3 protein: CASSEAQGFEKLFF
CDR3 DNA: TGTGCCAGCAGTGAAGCACAGGGGTTTGAAAAACTGTTTTTT

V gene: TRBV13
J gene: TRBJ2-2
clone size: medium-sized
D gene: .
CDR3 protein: CASSLGPLFGTGELFF
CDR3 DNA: TGTGCCAGCAGCTTGGGACCCCTTTTTGGCACCGGGGAGCTGTTTTTT

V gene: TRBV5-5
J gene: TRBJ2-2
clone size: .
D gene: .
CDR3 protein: CASSLKSGTGELFF
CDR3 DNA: TGTGCCAGCAGCTTGAAGAGTGGCACCGGGGAGCTGTTTTTT

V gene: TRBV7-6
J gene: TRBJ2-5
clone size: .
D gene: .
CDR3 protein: CASSNLLVYEETQYF
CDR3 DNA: TGTGCCAGCAGCAACCTGTTGGTTTACGAAGAGACCCAGTACTTC

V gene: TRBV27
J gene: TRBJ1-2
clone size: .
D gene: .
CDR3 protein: CASSHLGGNYGYTF
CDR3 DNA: TGTGCCAGCAGTCACCTGGGTGGTAACTATGGCTACACCTTC

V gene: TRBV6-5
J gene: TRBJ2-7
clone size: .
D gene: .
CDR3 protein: CASSSNPRRRQF
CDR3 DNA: TGTGCCAGCAGTTCCAACCCCCGAAGGCGCCAATTC

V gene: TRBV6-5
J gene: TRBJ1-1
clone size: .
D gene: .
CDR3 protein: CASSYRAVNTEAFF
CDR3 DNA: TGTGCCAGCAGTTACCGGGCGGTGAACACTGAAGCTTTCTTT

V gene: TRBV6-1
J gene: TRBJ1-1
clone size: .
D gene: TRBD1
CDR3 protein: CASSEATGGSEAFF
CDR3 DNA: TGTGCCAGCAGTGAAGCAACAGGGGGCAGTGAAGCTTTCTTT

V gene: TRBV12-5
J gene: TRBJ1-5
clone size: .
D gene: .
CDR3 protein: CASGLRGNSNQPQHF
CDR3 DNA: TGTGCTAGTGGTTTAAGGGGAAATAGCAATCAGCCCCAGCATTTT

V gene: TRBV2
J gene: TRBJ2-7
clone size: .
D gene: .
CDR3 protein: CASSDHGSSYEQYF
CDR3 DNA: TGTGCCAGCAGTGACCACGGTAGCTCCTACGAGCAGTACTTC

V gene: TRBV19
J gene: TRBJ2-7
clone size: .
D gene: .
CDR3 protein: CASSFQGSPEQYF
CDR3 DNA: TGTGCCAGTAGTTTCCAGGGGTCCCCCGAGCAGTACTTC

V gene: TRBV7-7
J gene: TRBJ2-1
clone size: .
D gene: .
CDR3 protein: CASSLEPLGRPPYNEQFF
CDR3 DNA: TGTGCCAGCAGCTTAGAGCCCCTAGGCAGACCCCCTTACAATGAGCAGTTCTTC

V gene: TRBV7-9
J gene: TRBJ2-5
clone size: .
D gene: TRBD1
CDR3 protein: CASSSSTGGGGETQYF
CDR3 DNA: TGTGCCAGCAGCTCCTCGACAGGGGGTGGTGGAGAGACCCAGTACTTC

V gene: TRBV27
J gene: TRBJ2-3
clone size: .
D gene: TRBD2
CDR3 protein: CASSPFIGGSDTQYF
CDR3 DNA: TGTGCCAGCAGTCCCTTTATCGGGGGGAGCGATACGCAGTATTTT

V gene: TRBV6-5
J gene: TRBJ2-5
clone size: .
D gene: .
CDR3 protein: CASSDPWGEETQYF
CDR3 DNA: TGTGCCAGCAGTGACCCCTGGGGGGAAGAGACCCAGTACTTC

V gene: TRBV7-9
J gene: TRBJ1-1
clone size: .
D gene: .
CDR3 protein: CASSLGGAREVAFF
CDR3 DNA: TGTGCCAGCAGCTTAGGGGGGGCAAGGGAGGTAGCTTTCTTT

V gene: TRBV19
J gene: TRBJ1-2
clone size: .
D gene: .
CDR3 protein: CALRWGDGYTF
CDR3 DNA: TGTGCCCTCCGGTGGGGGGACGGCTACACCTTC

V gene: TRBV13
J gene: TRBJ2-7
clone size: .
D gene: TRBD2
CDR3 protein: CASSPPSTSAGEQYF
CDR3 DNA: TGTGCCAGCAGCCCACCATCTACTAGCGCCGGCGAGCAGTACTTC

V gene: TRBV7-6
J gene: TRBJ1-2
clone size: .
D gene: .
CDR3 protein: CASSLASGGRGYTF
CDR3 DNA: TGTGCCAGCAGCTTAGCGTCTGGGGGTAGGGGCTACACCTTC